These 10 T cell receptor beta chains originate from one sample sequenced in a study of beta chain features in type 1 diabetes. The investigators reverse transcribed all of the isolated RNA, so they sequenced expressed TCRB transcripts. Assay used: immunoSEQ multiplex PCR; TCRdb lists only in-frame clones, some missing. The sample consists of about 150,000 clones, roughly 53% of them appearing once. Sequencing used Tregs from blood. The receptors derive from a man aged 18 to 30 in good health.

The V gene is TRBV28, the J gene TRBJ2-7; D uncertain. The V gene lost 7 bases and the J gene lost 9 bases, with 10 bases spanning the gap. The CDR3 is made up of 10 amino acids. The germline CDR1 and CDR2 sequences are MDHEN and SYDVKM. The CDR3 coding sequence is TGTGCCAGCACAGGCCCGAGGCAGTACTTC. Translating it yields CASTGPRQYF.

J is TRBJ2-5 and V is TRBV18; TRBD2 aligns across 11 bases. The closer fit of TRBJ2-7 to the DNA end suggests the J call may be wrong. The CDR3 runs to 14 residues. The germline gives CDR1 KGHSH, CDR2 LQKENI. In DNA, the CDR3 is TGTGCCAGCTCATTCGGACTAGCGGGCTACGAGCAGTACTTC. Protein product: CASSFGLAGYEQYF.

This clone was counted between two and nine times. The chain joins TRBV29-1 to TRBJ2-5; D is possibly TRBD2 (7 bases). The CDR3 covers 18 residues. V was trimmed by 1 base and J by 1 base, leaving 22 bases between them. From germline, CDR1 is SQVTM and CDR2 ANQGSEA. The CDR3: CSVEGNSGGRAGQETQYF. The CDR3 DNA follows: TGCAGCGTTGAAGGGAACTCGGGGGGCAGGGCGGGCCAAGAGACCCAGTACTTC.

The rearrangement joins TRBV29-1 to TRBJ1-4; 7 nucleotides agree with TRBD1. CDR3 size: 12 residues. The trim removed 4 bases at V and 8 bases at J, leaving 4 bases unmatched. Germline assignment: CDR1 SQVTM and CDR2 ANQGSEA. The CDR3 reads CSVGQGGEKLFF. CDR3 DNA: TGCAGCGTTGGACAGGGAGGCGAAAAACTGTTTTTT.

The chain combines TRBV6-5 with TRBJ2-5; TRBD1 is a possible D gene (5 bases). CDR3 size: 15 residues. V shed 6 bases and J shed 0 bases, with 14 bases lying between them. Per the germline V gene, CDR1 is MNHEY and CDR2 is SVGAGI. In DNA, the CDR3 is TGTGCCAGCAGCATCAACAGGTTCTACCAAGAGACCCAGTACTTC. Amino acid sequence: CASSINRFYQETQYF.

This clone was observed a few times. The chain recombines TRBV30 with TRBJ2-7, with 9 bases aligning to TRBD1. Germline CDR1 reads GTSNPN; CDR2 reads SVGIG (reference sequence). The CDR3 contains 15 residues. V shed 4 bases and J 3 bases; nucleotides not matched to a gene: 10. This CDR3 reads CAWTEAGQGNYEQYF. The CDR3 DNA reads TGTGCCTGGACCGAAGCGGGACAGGGAAACTACGAGCAGTACTTC.

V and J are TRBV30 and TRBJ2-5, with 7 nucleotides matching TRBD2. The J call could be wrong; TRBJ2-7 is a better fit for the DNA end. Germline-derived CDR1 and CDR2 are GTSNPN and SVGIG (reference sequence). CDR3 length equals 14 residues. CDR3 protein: CAWESPGRGYEQYF. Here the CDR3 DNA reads TGTGCCTGGGAGTCCCCAGGGCGGGGGTACGAGCAGTACTTC.

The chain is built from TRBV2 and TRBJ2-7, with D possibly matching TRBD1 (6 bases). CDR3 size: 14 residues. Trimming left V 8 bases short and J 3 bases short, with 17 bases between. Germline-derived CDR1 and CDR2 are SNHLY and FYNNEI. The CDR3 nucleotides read TGTGCCAGCTTAGAGCCAACAGGGTACTACGAGCAGTACTTC. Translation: CASLEPTGYYEQYF.

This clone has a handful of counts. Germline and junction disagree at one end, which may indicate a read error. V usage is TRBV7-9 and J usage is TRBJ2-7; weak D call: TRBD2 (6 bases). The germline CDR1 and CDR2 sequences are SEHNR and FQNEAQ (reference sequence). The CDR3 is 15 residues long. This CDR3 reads CASSLAEGTSHEQYF. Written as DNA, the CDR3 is TGTGCCAGCAGCTTAGCGGAGGGAACCTCCCACGAGCAGTACTTC.

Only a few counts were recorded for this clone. CDR3 protein: CASSLGLALVREQYF. The CDR3 DNA reads as TGTGCCAGCAGCCTGGGACTAGCGTTGGTACGTGAGCAGTACTTC. The chain combines TRBV5-4 with TRBJ2-7, with 10 bases fitting TRBD2. The CDR3 contains 15 residues. The J segment lost 7 bases and the V segment lost 4 bases, leaving 11 bases of the junction unmatched. The germline V gene has CDR1 SGHNT and CDR2 YYREEE (reference sequence). The full variable domain, its missing parts supplied by reference TRBV5-4 and TRBJ2-7, is ETGVTQSPTHLIKTRGQQVTLRCSSQSGHNTVSWYQQALGQGPQFIFQYYREEENGRGNFPPRFSGLQFPNYSSELNVNALELDDSALYLCASSLGLALVREQYFGPGTRLTVT.